These T cell receptor beta chains were read from a single sample in a study of PD-L1 blockade in urothelial cancer. The table came from immunoSEQ multiplex PCR; TCRdb's copy has only in-frame clones and leaves some out. This sample carries 70,000 to 90,000 clones, 82% of them seen once, and the ten largest clones take roughly 9.5%. Sequences were derived from PBMCs, sampled around atezolizumab (anti-PD-L1) treatment. Receptors were obtained from a man between 65 and 79 years old with urothelial cancer. Each CDR3 is given with its conserved first and last residue. Fields, in order: CDR3 length, clone size, J gene, D gene, V gene, CDR3 protein, CDR3 DNA. The D gene is left open where the match is weak. Clone size appears in some rows only: once, few, many, or a class for an expanded clone.

len: 20; abundance: .; j_gene: TRBJ1-4; d_gene: TRBD1; v_gene: TRBV5-1; CDR3aa: CASRRSPGQSPTTTNEKLFF; CDR3nt: TGCGCCAGCAGGAGATCCCCGGGACAGTCCCCAACAACAACTAATGAAAAACTGTTTTTT
len: 15; abundance: .; j_gene: TRBJ2-1; d_gene: .; v_gene: TRBV19; CDR3aa: CASSQEGLSYNEQFF; CDR3nt: TGTGCCAGTAGTCAGGAGGGCCTCTCCTACAATGAGCAGTTCTTC
len: 16; abundance: .; j_gene: TRBJ1-3; d_gene: TRBD1; v_gene: TRBV18; CDR3aa: CASSPPGQAHGNTIYF; CDR3nt: TGTGCCAGCTCACCACCGGGACAGGCCCATGGAAACACCATATATTTT
len: 15; abundance: once; j_gene: TRBJ2-7; d_gene: TRBD1; v_gene: TRBV28; CDR3aa: CASSSGGQGADEQYF; CDR3nt: TGTGCCAGCAGTTCGGGGGGACAGGGGGCCGACGAGCAGTACTTC
len: 14; abundance: .; j_gene: TRBJ2-1; d_gene: TRBD2; v_gene: TRBV30; CDR3aa: CAWSVGTSYNEQFF; CDR3nt: TGTGCCTGGAGTGTAGGGACTAGCTACAATGAGCAGTTCTTC
len: 18; abundance: .; j_gene: TRBJ2-2; d_gene: TRBD2; v_gene: TRBV4-2; CDR3aa: CASSRATWGLANTGELFF; CDR3nt: TGTGCCAGCAGCCGTGCCACATGGGGACTAGCGAACACCGGGGAGCTGTTTTTT
len: 16; abundance: .; j_gene: TRBJ2-3; d_gene: .; v_gene: TRBV5-5; CDR3aa: CASRSQPGLRPDTQYF; CDR3nt: TGTGCCAGCAGGAGCCAACCGGGTCTTCGACCAGATACGCAGTATTTT
len: 20; abundance: .; j_gene: TRBJ2-1; d_gene: .; v_gene: TRBV18; CDR3aa: CASSPRAQVGRGSSYNEQFF; CDR3nt: TGTGCCAGCTCACCAAGGGCGCAAGTGGGGCGGGGAAGCTCCTACAATGAGCAGTTCTTC
len: 14; abundance: .; j_gene: TRBJ2-1; d_gene: TRBD1; v_gene: TRBV11-3; CDR3aa: CASSLQGAGNEQFF; CDR3nt: TGTGCCAGCAGCTTACAGGGGGCCGGCAATGAGCAGTTCTTC
len: 19; abundance: .; j_gene: TRBJ1-3; d_gene: TRBD1; v_gene: TRBV7-7; CDR3aa: CASSRSNSPGTGVRNTIYF; CDR3nt: TGTGCCAGCAGTAGATCGAATTCCCCCGGGACAGGGGTTAGAAACACCATATATTTT
len: 13; abundance: .; j_gene: TRBJ2-5; d_gene: .; v_gene: TRBV7-3; CDR3aa: CASSVDSQETQYF; CDR3nt: TGTGCCAGCAGCGTAGACAGTCAAGAGACCCAGTACTTC
len: 11; abundance: .; j_gene: TRBJ1-1; d_gene: .; v_gene: TRBV20-1; CDR3aa: CSANGQSEAFF; CDR3nt: TGCAGTGCTAATGGACAGTCTGAAGCTTTCTTT
len: 14; abundance: .; j_gene: TRBJ2-1; d_gene: TRBD2; v_gene: TRBV7-9; CDR3aa: CASRVSGRIDEQFF; CDR3nt: TGTGCCAGCAGGGTTAGCGGGAGAATCGATGAGCAGTTCTTC
len: 14; abundance: .; j_gene: TRBJ2-1; d_gene: .; v_gene: TRBV11-2; CDR3aa: CASGSGTLSGEQFF; CDR3nt: TGTGCCAGCGGCTCCGGGACTCTCTCAGGAGAGCAGTTCTTC
len: 17; abundance: once; j_gene: TRBJ2-4; d_gene: .; v_gene: TRBV7-9; CDR3aa: CASSLSGQRLTKNIQYF; CDR3nt: TGTGCCAGCAGCTTAAGCGGGCAGCGCTTGACCAAAAACATTCAGTACTTC
len: 16; abundance: .; j_gene: TRBJ2-5; d_gene: TRBD1; v_gene: TRBV19; CDR3aa: CASSVWRQGKQETQYF; CDR3nt: TGTGCCAGTAGTGTGTGGAGACAGGGAAAACAAGAGACCCAGTACTTC
len: 16; abundance: .; j_gene: TRBJ2-1; d_gene: TRBD2; v_gene: TRBV5-4; CDR3aa: CASSLYAGGPRSEQFF; CDR3nt: TGTGCCAGCAGCTTGTACGCGGGAGGGCCTAGGAGTGAGCAGTTCTTC
len: 15; abundance: .; j_gene: TRBJ2-1; d_gene: .; v_gene: TRBV30; CDR3aa: CAWSVNSGSYNEQFF; CDR3nt: TGTGCCTGGAGTGTGAACAGCGGCTCCTACAATGAGCAGTTCTTC
len: 15; abundance: .; j_gene: TRBJ2-3; d_gene: TRBD2; v_gene: TRBV5-1; CDR3aa: CASSLSSGSADTQYF; CDR3nt: TGCGCCAGCAGCTTGTCAAGCGGGAGCGCAGATACGCAGTATTTT
len: 13; abundance: .; j_gene: TRBJ2-7; d_gene: .; v_gene: TRBV5-1; CDR3aa: CASSSILGGEQYF; CDR3nt: TGCGCCAGCAGCTCGATTCTCGGAGGCGAGCAGTACTTC
len: 16; abundance: .; j_gene: TRBJ2-3; d_gene: TRBD2; v_gene: TRBV5-1; CDR3aa: CASSLGASGYTDTQYF; CDR3nt: TGCGCCAGCAGCTTGGGGGCTAGCGGCTACACAGATACGCAGTATTTT
len: 15; abundance: .; j_gene: TRBJ2-2; d_gene: .; v_gene: TRBV5-1; CDR3aa: CASSWDTPNTGELFF; CDR3nt: TGCGCCAGCAGCTGGGACACCCCGAACACCGGGGAGCTGTTTTTT
len: 14; abundance: .; j_gene: TRBJ2-7; d_gene: TRBD1; v_gene: TRBV7-8; CDR3aa: CASSLGTGGGEQYF; CDR3nt: TGTGCCAGCAGCTTAGGGACAGGGGGCGGCGAGCAGTACTTC
len: 14; abundance: .; j_gene: TRBJ2-7; d_gene: .; v_gene: TRBV7-9; CDR3aa: CASSSTTGPYEQYF; CDR3nt: TGTGCCAGCAGCTCGACGACAGGTCCCTACGAGCAGTACTTC
len: 15; abundance: .; j_gene: TRBJ1-6; d_gene: .; v_gene: TRBV23-1; CDR3aa: CASIRTGRYNSPLHF; CDR3nt: TGCGCCAGCATCCGTACAGGCAGGTATAATTCACCCCTCCACTTT
len: 15; abundance: once; j_gene: TRBJ1-2; d_gene: TRBD1; v_gene: TRBV7-2; CDR3aa: CASSLSGGGNYGYTF; CDR3nt: TGTGCCAGCAGCCTGTCAGGGGGCGGTAACTATGGCTACACCTTC
len: 14; abundance: .; j_gene: TRBJ2-7; d_gene: .; v_gene: TRBV7-2; CDR3aa: CASSTSQGGYEQYF; CDR3nt: TGTGCCAGCAGCACGTCCCAAGGAGGCTACGAGCAGTACTTC
len: 14; abundance: .; j_gene: TRBJ2-2; d_gene: TRBD1; v_gene: TRBV27; CDR3aa: CASSFNRGAGELFF; CDR3nt: TGTGCCAGCAGTTTCAACAGGGGTGCCGGGGAGCTGTTTTTT
len: 11; abundance: .; j_gene: TRBJ2-2; d_gene: .; v_gene: TRBV10-3; CDR3aa: CAIISAGELFF; CDR3nt: TGTGCCATCATATCGGCCGGGGAGCTGTTTTTT
len: 15; abundance: .; j_gene: TRBJ2-7; d_gene: TRBD1; v_gene: TRBV7-9; CDR3aa: CASSLVPGQGGKQYF; CDR3nt: TGTGCCAGCAGCTTAGTCCCCGGACAGGGGGGGAAGCAGTACTTC
len: 13; abundance: .; j_gene: TRBJ1-6; d_gene: .; v_gene: TRBV12-5; CDR3aa: CASGLIDNSPLHF; CDR3nt: TGTGCTAGTGGTTTGATCGATAATTCACCCCTCCACTTT
len: 15; abundance: .; j_gene: TRBJ2-1; d_gene: TRBD2; v_gene: TRBV15; CDR3aa: CATSRERESGNEQFF; CDR3nt: TGTGCCACCAGCAGAGAGCGGGAGTCGGGCAATGAGCAGTTCTTC
len: 15; abundance: .; j_gene: TRBJ2-3; d_gene: TRBD2; v_gene: TRBV7-2; CDR3aa: CASTPGGSGGGTQYF; CDR3nt: TGTGCCAGCACCCCGGGGGGTAGCGGGGGAGGTACGCAGTATTTT
len: 13; abundance: .; j_gene: TRBJ1-2; d_gene: .; v_gene: TRBV14; CDR3aa: CASSQLTGSGYTF; CDR3nt: TGTGCCAGCAGCCAGTTAACAGGGTCTGGCTACACCTTC
len: 15; abundance: .; j_gene: TRBJ2-1; d_gene: TRBD2; v_gene: TRBV18; CDR3aa: CASSRTSGEGNEQFF; CDR3nt: TGTGCCAGCTCACGGACTAGCGGGGAGGGGAATGAGCAGTTCTTC
len: 12; abundance: .; j_gene: TRBJ2-3; d_gene: .; v_gene: TRBV2; CDR3aa: CASSYLPDTQYF; CDR3nt: TGTGCCAGCAGTTATCTCCCAGATACGCAGTATTTT
len: 15; abundance: .; j_gene: TRBJ2-5; d_gene: .; v_gene: TRBV6-1; CDR3aa: CASSDTTRIQETQYF; CDR3nt: TGTGCCAGCAGTGACACTACGCGTATACAAGAGACCCAGTACTTC
len: 13; abundance: .; j_gene: TRBJ1-5; d_gene: .; v_gene: TRBV19; CDR3aa: CASSPGGFQPQHF; CDR3nt: TGTGCCAGTAGCCCGGGGGGGTTTCAGCCCCAGCATTTT
len: 16; abundance: few; j_gene: TRBJ1-3; d_gene: .; v_gene: TRBV4-1; CDR3aa: CASSQDRAGSGNTIYF; CDR3nt: TGCGCCAGCAGCCAAGATCGGGCGGGCTCTGGAAACACCATATATTTT
len: 15; abundance: .; j_gene: TRBJ2-1; d_gene: TRBD1; v_gene: TRBV6-1; CDR3aa: CASRGTGITYNEQFF; CDR3nt: TGTGCCAGCAGGGGGACAGGGATTACATACAATGAGCAGTTCTTC